The 18 T cell receptor beta chains given below trace back to one sample, sequenced in a study of control samples from healthy donors and cancer patients. Measured with immunoSEQ multiplex PCR; TCRdb has only the in-frame clones, and not every one. This table holds around 97,000 clones, around nine tenths found once. Sequencing used PBMCs. The receptor set was obtained from a man aged 55 to 69 with lung cancer.

The rearrangement links TRBV20-1 to TRBJ1-1; no clear D. From germline, CDR1 is DFQATT and CDR2 SNEGSKA (reference sequence). The CDR3 consists of 11 residues. V was clipped by 6 bases and J by 5 bases, with 10 bases between them. The DNA for the CDR3 is TGCAGTGCAAGCTTGAGGACTGAAGCTTTCTTT. This translates into CSASLRTEAFF.

The V and J genes are TRBV10-3 and TRBJ1-5; D gene uncertain. This CDR3 region has 14 residues. Germline assignment: CDR1 ENHRY and CDR2 SYGVKD. V was pared by 3 bases and J by 9 bases, with 15 bases between. The CDR3 loop is CAISDTWSSRPQHF. CDR3 nucleotides: TGTGCCATCAGTGATACTTGGTCCTCGCGGCCCCAGCATTTT.

The chain uses TRBV18 and TRBJ2-1; tentative D call: TRBD2 (6 bases). Germline V gene sequence: CDR1 KGHSH, CDR2 LQKENI. The CDR3 has 18 amino acids. V gave up 3 bases and J gave up 0 bases, with 18 bases separating them. DNA for the CDR3: TGTGCCAGCTCACCTGGGACTCCTAAAACGAGCTCCTACAATGAGCAGTTCTTC. Translated, it gives CASSPGTPKTSSYNEQFF.

CDR3 nucleotides: TGTGCCTGGAGAAGCTTAGGAGGGGGCCAGAACTATGGCTACACCTTC. Protein sequence: CAWRSLGGGQNYGYTF. The rearrangement links TRBV30 to TRBJ1-2; 7 nucleotides agree with TRBD1. The CDR3 consists of 16 residues. V trimming: 3 bases; J trimming: 2 bases; junction bases outside the gene matches: 12. CDR1 is GTSNPN and CDR2 is SVGIG in the germline V gene (reference sequence). Variable domain in full (rest from reference TRBV30 and TRBJ1-2): SQTIHQWPATLVQPVGSPLSLECTVEGTSNPNLYWYRQAAGRGLQLLFYSVGIGQISSEVPQNLSASRPQDRQFILSSKKLLLSDSGFYLCAWRSLGGGQNYGYTFGSGTRLTVV.

As for this clone: The junction differs from germline at one of its ends, possibly a read error. J is TRBJ2-1 and V is TRBV7-6, with 10 bases identical to TRBD1. CDR1 SGHVS and CDR2 FNYEAQ come from the germline V gene. The CDR3 contains 15 residues. CDR3 loop: CASGLAGQGIQGQFF. The CDR3, as DNA: TGTGCCAGCGGCTTAGCGGGACAGGGGATACAGGGGCAGTTCTTC.

This rearrangement joins TRBV5-1 to TRBJ1-6; no firm D call. Germline loops: CDR1 SGHRS, CDR2 YFSETQ. This CDR3 contains 17 residues. Trimming stripped 0 bases from V and 0 bases from J, with 10 bases between. The DNA for the CDR3 is TGCGCCAGCAGCTTGGTAGGCTTCAGCTCCTATAATTCACCCCTCCACTTT. It specifies CASSLVGFSSYNSPLHF.

CDR3 bases: TGTGCCAGCAGCTTACTACGGACACAGGGTACTACTGAAGCTTTCTTT. The encoded protein is CASSLLRTQGTTEAFF. The rearrangement uses TRBV13 and TRBJ1-1; TRBD1 might be the D (6 bases). CDR1 and CDR2 (germline): PRHDT, FYEKMQ (reference sequence). The V gene lost 2 bases and the J gene lost 5 bases, with 18 bases spanning the gap. The length of the CDR3 is 16 residues.

This clone was seen more than once but under ten times. CDR3 DNA sequence: TGTGCCAGCAGACTACAGGGGAATAGCAATCAGCCCCAGCATTTT. Protein: CASRLQGNSNQPQHF. The V and J genes are TRBV27 and TRBJ1-5; 7 nucleotides match TRBD1. Trimming at V came to 6 bases and at J to 0 bases, leaving 5 bases not matched to a gene. The CDR3 length is 15 residues. Germline lookup yields CDR1 MNHEY and CDR2 SMNVEV (reference sequence).

The chain is built from TRBV7-3 and TRBJ1-4; D unresolved. V was trimmed by 3 bases and J by 7 bases, leaving 9 bases between them. CDR3 length: 13 amino acids. Germline CDR1 SGHTA, CDR2 FQGTGA. Here the CDR3 reads CASSFQEGEKLFF. CDR3 nucleotides: TGTGCCAGCAGCTTTCAGGAAGGTGAAAAACTGTTTTTT.

The chain uses TRBV23-1 and TRBJ1-3, with D maybe TRBD1 (5 bases). TRBV23-1 is known as an ORF, though its function is uncertain. V was trimmed by 4 bases and J by 0 bases, leaving 10 bases between them. The CDR3 has 15 residues. DNA for the CDR3: TGCGCCAGCAGTCGGGACGGAGACTCTGGAAACACCATATATTTT. This encodes CASSRDGDSGNTIYF.

J is TRBJ2-3 and V is TRBV2, with 9 bases aligning to TRBD2. The germline V gene has CDR1 SNHLY and CDR2 FYNNEI. The CDR3 covers 20 residues. V lost 1 base and J lost 3; bases outside the gene matches: 17. CDR3 residues: CASSEGPGAGGPWETDTQYF. DNA of the CDR3: TGTGCCAGCAGTGAAGGTCCGGGCGCGGGGGGGCCTTGGGAAACAGATACGCAGTATTTT.

The rearrangement links TRBV4-1 to TRBJ1-5, with unresolved D. The length of the CDR3 is 14 residues. Germline CDR1 is MGHRA and CDR2 is YSYEKL. Between the trimmed V and J ends, which lost 2 bases and 6 bases, there was a span of 11 bases. CDR3 DNA: TGCGCCAGCAGCCAACCGGGGATGAGTCAGCCCCAGCATTTT. Its translation: CASSQPGMSQPQHF.

In its sample, this clone was seen a few times. The V and J genes are TRBV27 and TRBJ2-7, with 7 bases lining up with TRBD2. The CDR3 totals 18 residues. V dropped 5 bases and J dropped 3; count of bases not matched to a gene: 19. The germline gives CDR1 MNHEY, CDR2 SMNVEV (reference sequence). CDR3: CASSLLGSRGETLYEQYF. As DNA, the CDR3 is TGTGCCAGCAGTCTCCTGGGTAGCCGGGGGGAGACGCTCTACGAGCAGTACTTC.

V usage is TRBV27 and J usage is TRBJ1-4; TRBD1 is a possible D gene (5 bases). The CDR3 loop spans 15 amino acids. Germline values: CDR1 MNHEY, CDR2 SMNVEV (reference sequence). V gave up 7 bases and J gave up 0 bases, with 12 bases separating them. CDR3 loop: CASKRQTSTNEKLFF. CDR3 DNA sequence: TGTGCCAGCAAACGACAGACTTCAACTAATGAAAAACTGTTTTTT. Complete variable domain (other parts from reference TRBV27 and TRBJ1-4): EAQVTQNPRYLITVTGKKLTVTCSQNMNHEYMSWYRQDPGLGLRQIYYSMNVEVTDKGDVPEGYKVSRKEKRNFPLILESPSPNQTSLYFCASKRQTSTNEKLFFGSGTQLSVL.

The chain employs TRBV5-1 and TRBJ1-4; no definite D call. This CDR3 contains 12 residues. Germline V gene data show CDR1 as SGHRS and CDR2 as YFSETQ. Trimming left V 2 bases short and J 8 bases short, with 7 bases between. CDR3 DNA: TGCGCCAGCAGCTTTCGGGAGGAAAAACTGTTTTTT. Protein product: CASSFREEKLFF.

This sequence joins TRBV11-3 and TRBJ2-3; D possibly matches TRBD1 or TRBD2 (6 bases each). With 5 bases removed from V and 3 bases from J, the gap between germline ends came to 21 bases. Germline V CDR1 and CDR2: SGHNT, YENEEA. There are 17 residues in the CDR3. The CDR3 is CASSGGGGGPQTDTQYF. In DNA form, the CDR3 reads TGTGCCAGCAGCGGGGGCGGAGGGGGACCCCAGACAGATACGCAGTATTTT.

CDR3 sequence: CSVDIGFYGYTF. CDR3 DNA: TGCAGCGTTGATATAGGTTTCTATGGCTACACCTTC. The chain employs TRBV29-1 and TRBJ1-2; no definite D call. CDR1 is SQVTM, CDR2 ANQGSEA, per germline. Trimming stripped 3 bases from V and 4 bases from J, with 9 bases between. The CDR3 runs 12 residues.

Comment on this clone: At the DNA level, this CDR3 is encoded by other sequences in the same sample as well. J is TRBJ1-5 and V is TRBV18, with 7 bases fitting TRBD1. V shed 4 bases, J shed 0 bases, and the junction held 0 bases outside the gene matches. CDR3 size: 14 residues. Germline CDR1 KGHSH, CDR2 LQKENI. CDR3 residues: CASSRQGSNQPQHF. Written as DNA, the CDR3 is TGTGCCAGCTCACGACAGGGTAGCAATCAGCCCCAGCATTTT.